What follows are 14 T cell receptor beta chains derived from one specimen sequenced in a study of T cells in Graves' hyperthyroidism and ophthalmopathy. Amplification of TCR beta CDR3 regions was performed using RNA transcripts as template. A first-round RT-PCR of the TCR CDR3 used the HTBI primer set. TCRdb ran MiXCR on the multiplex PCR reads and lists one entry per CDR3 protein. The sample has a few hundred thousand distinct CDR3 sequences, about 14% seen once. The sample consisted of blood. The origin of the receptors is a woman between 25 and 40 years old with Graves' ophthalmopathy.

In its sample, this clonotype was seen many times. The gene calls are TRBV3-1 and TRBJ1-1; unclear D gene. V lost 1 base and J lost 1, with 10 bases in between. This CDR3 has 15 amino acids. From germline, CDR1 is LGHDT and CDR2 YNNKEL (reference sequence). CDR3 region: CASSQAGRPNTEAFF. The DNA for the CDR3 is TGTGCCAGCAGCCAAGCCGGCAGACCGAACACTGAAGCTTTCTTT.

This clonotype has a count of ten or more. This chain uses TRBV11-3 with TRBJ2-7, with D perhaps TRBD1 (6 bases). V lost 0 bases, J lost 4 bases, and 13 bases lay in between. CDR3 length: 15 amino acids. Germline loops: CDR1 SGHNT, CDR2 YENEEA. In DNA form, the CDR3 reads TGTGCCAGCAGCTTAGAGCAGGGGTCGTGGTACGAGCAGTACTTC. Its protein is CASSLEQGSWYEQYF.

This clonotype came up many times. The chain has TRBV3-1 and TRBJ1-2; no clear D gene. Germline lookup yields CDR1 LGHDT and CDR2 YNNKEL (reference sequence). The V gene lost 4 bases and the J gene lost 8 bases, with 11 bases spanning the gap. CDR3 size: 12 residues. CDR3 in DNA: TGTGCCAGCAGCCCTGGAGGAAGGGGCTACACCTTC. It yields the protein CASSPGGRGYTF.

This clonotype was counted many times. V is TRBV30 and J is TRBJ1-4; 8 bases align to TRBD1. The ends lost 8 bases at V and 3 bases at J; junction bases unmatched: 5. Germline V gives CDR1 GTSNPN, CDR2 SVGIG (reference sequence). This CDR3 is built from 13 residues. CDR3 residues: CAITGGANEKLFF. The DNA for the CDR3 is TGTGCCATCACAGGGGGGGCTAATGAAAAACTGTTTTTT. Based on the CDR3 plus reference TRBV30 and TRBJ1-4, the full variable domain is SQTIHQWPATLVQPVGSPLSLECTVEGTSNPNLYWYRQAAGRGLQLLFYSVGIGQISSEVPQNLSASRPQDRQFILSSKKLLLSDSGFYLCAITGGANEKLFFGSGTQLSVL.

In this sample, this clonotype turned up many times. This chain joins TRBV7-2 and TRBJ1-1; tentatively, D is TRBD1 (6 bases). The V gene lost 4 bases and the J gene lost 0 bases, with 15 bases spanning the gap. The CDR3 spans 16 residues. In germline, CDR1 is SGHTA, CDR2 FQGNSA. The CDR3 spells CASSSAGVWVNTEAFF. The CDR3, as DNA: TGTGCCAGCAGCTCCGCAGGGGTTTGGGTGAACACTGAAGCTTTCTTT.

This clonotype has a count of ten or more. The rearrangement uses TRBV14 and TRBJ2-2; D possibly matches TRBD1 or TRBD2 (5 bases each). The length of the CDR3 is 15 residues. Trimming took off 0 bases at V and 5 bases at J, with 10 bases between the two ends. CDR1 and CDR2 (germline): SGHDN, FVKESK. Written as DNA, the CDR3 is TGTGCCAGCAGCCAAGAACGGGGACGAACCGGGGAGCTGTTTTTT. This codes for CASSQERGRTGELFF.

This clonotype was seen only a few times. The J gene is TRBJ1-6, the V gene TRBV28; D is unclear. CDR1 is MDHEN, CDR2 SYDVKM, per germline. Trimming left V 2 bases short and J 7 bases short, with 12 bases between. CDR3 length equals 15 residues. CDR3 amino acids: CASSLPAIANSPLHF. CDR3 in DNA: TGTGCCAGCAGTTTACCCGCGATAGCGAATTCACCCCTCCACTTT.

In this sample, this clonotype turned up many times. The CDR3 loop reads CSAVSVTGYNEQFF. Here the CDR3 DNA reads TGCAGTGCTGTTAGTGTCACAGGGTACAATGAGCAGTTCTTC. This chain joins TRBV20-1 and TRBJ2-1, with a possible D match to TRBD1 (6 bases). V lost 5 bases and J 4 bases, leaving 15 bases between the germline ends. The germline CDR1 and CDR2 sequences are DFQATT and SNEGSKA (reference sequence). The CDR3 consists of 14 residues.

With respect to this clonotype: A much larger clone differs by one base, so this may be a read error. The chain couples TRBV20-1 to TRBJ1-1; D is perhaps TRBD1 (5 bases). Per germline, CDR1 DFQATT and CDR2 SNEGSKA (reference sequence). The CDR3 totals 11 residues. V lost 8 bases, J lost 5 bases, and 12 bases lay in between. The CDR3, as DNA: TGCAGTACCGAACGGGGGACTGAAGCTTTCTTT. Its translation: CSTERGTEAFF.

This clonotype was observed many times. The CDR3 loop is CASSEASYTDTQYF. The CDR3 DNA reads as TGTGCCAGCAGTGAAGCCTCCTACACAGATACGCAGTATTTT. This chain joins TRBV2 and TRBJ2-3; D gene unclear. With 0 bases removed from V and 2 bases from J, the gap between germline ends came to 6 bases. Germline values: CDR1 SNHLY, CDR2 FYNNEI. The CDR3 is made up of 14 amino acids.

Concerning this clonotype itself: Here the CDR3 omits its conserved ending phenylalanine or tryptophan, so a read error is the likely source. The chain employs TRBV18 and TRBJ2-5; no reliable D call. The V and J ends lost 6 bases and 2 bases respectively, with 7 bases between them. The CDR3 extends over 12 amino acids. Germline V CDR1 and CDR2: KGHSH, LQKENI. For the CDR3, the DNA is TGTGCCAGCTCTCTGGGGCAAGAGACCCAGTACTTG. It translates to CASSLGQETQYL.

The chain uses TRBV4-1 and TRBJ1-1; perhaps TRBD1 as D (6 bases). The CDR3 spans 14 residues. V was shortened by 2 bases and J by 3 bases, with 10 bases between the two germline ends. Germline CDR1 and CDR2: MGHRA and YSYEKL. The DNA for the CDR3 is TGCGCCAGCAGCCAAAGGGGGGGGGACACTGAAGCTTTCTTT. Amino acid sequence: CASSQRGGDTEAFF.

This clonotype showed up many times. CDR3 DNA: TGTGCCAGCAAACAGGGACAGCTTGGGTCCGGGGAGCTGTTTTTT. Its translation: CASKQGQLGSGELFF. The chain links TRBV7-6 to TRBJ2-2, with 7 bases matching TRBD1. Germline V gene sequence: CDR1 SGHVS, CDR2 FNYEAQ. V gave up 7 bases and J gave up 6 bases; unmatched junction bases: 11. This CDR3 contains 15 residues. Complete variable domain (other parts from reference TRBV7-6 and TRBJ2-2): GAGVSQSPRYKVTKRGQDVALRCDPISGHVSLYWYRQALGQGPEFLTYFNYEAQQDKSGLPNDRFSAERPEGSISTLTIQRTEQRDSAMYRCASKQGQLGSGELFFGEGSRLTVL.

This clonotype was found many times. The CDR3 DNA sequence: TGTGCCAGCACCGGTAACGGACAGGGCTACGAGCAGTACTTC. Translation: CASTGNGQGYEQYF. The chain uses TRBV5-6 and TRBJ2-7; the match to TRBD1 covers 8 bases. Per germline, CDR1 SGHDT and CDR2 YYEEEE. J gave up 3 bases and V 6 bases, and 8 bases lay outside the gene matches. The length of the CDR3 is 14 residues.